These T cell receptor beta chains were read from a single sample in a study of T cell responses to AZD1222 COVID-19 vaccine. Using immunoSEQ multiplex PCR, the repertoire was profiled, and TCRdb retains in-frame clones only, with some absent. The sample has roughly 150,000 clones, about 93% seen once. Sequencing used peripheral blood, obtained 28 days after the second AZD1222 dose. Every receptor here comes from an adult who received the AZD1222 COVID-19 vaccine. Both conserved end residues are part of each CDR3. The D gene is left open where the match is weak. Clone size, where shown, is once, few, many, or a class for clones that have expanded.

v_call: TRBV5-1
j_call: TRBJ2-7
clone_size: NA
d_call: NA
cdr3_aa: CASSLGNSYEQYF
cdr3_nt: TGCGCCAGCAGCTTGGGCAATTCCTACGAGCAGTACTTC

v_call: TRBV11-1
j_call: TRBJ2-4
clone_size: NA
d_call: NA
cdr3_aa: CASSLGTPKNIQYF
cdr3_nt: TGTGCCAGCAGCTTAGGGACACCAAAAAACATTCAGTACTTC

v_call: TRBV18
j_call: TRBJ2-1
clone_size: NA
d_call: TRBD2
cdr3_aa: CASSPPGGNEQFF
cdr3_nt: TGTGCCAGCTCACCACCGGGGGGGAATGAGCAGTTCTTC

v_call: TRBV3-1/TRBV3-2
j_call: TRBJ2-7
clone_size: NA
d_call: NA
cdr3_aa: CASSQGEGSGEQYF
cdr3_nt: TGTGCCAGCAGCCAAGGGGAAGGTTCCGGCGAGCAGTACTTC

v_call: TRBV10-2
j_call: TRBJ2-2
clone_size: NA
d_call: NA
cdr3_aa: CASKNRQGMGELFF
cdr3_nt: TGCGCCAGCAAGAATCGGCAGGGCATGGGGGAGCTGTTTTTT

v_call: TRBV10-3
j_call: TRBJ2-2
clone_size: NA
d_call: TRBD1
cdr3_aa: CAIRIPGQVAGELFF
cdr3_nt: TGTGCCATCAGGATTCCGGGACAGGTTGCCGGGGAGCTGTTTTTT

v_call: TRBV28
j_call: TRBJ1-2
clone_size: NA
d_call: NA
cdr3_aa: CASSSGQYGYTF
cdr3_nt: TGTGCCAGCAGTTCTGGACAGTATGGCTACACCTTC

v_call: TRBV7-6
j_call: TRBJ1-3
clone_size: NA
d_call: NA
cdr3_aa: CASSFRGGPPSGNTIYF
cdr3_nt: TGTGCCAGCAGCTTTAGAGGGGGTCCTCCCTCTGGAAACACCATATATTTT

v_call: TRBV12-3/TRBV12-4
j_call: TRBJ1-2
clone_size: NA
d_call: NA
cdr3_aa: CASSGQSNYGYTF
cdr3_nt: TGTGCCAGCAGCGGACAGAGTAACTATGGCTACACCTTC

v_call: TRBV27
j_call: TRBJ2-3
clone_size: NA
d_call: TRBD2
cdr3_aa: CAAGDRLSGGKDTQYF
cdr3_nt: TGTGCCGCGGGAGATAGGCTCAGCGGGGGGAAAGATACGCAGTATTTT

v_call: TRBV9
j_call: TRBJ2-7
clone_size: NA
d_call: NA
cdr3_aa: CASSVGGTFYEQYF
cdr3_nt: TGTGCCAGCAGCGTAGGAGGGACCTTCTACGAGCAGTACTTC

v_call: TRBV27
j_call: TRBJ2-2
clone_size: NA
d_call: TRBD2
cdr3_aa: CASSRSGTGGIGELFF
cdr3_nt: TGTGCCAGCAGCAGAAGCGGGACCGGCGGGATCGGGGAGCTGTTTTTT

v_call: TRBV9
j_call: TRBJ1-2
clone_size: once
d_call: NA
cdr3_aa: CASSVGVTAAYGYTF
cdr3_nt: TGTGCCAGCAGCGTAGGTGTGACAGCAGCCTATGGCTACACCTTC

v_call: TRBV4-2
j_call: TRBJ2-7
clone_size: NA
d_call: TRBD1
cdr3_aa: CASSHQPGQGAYEQYF
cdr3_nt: TGTGCCAGCAGCCATCAACCGGGACAGGGGGCCTACGAGCAGTACTTC

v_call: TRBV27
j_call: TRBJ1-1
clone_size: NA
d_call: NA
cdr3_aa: CASSLSRGSTEAFF
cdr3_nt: TGTGCCAGCAGTTTATCGCGGGGGAGCACTGAAGCTTTCTTT

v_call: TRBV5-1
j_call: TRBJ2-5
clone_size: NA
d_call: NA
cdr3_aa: CASSLPGVQETQYF
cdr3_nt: TGCGCCAGCAGCTTGCCGGGGGTCCAAGAGACCCAGTACTTC

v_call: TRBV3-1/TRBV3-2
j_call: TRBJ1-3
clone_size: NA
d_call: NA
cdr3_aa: CASSQTGVANTIYF
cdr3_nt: TGTGCCAGCAGCCAAACTGGTGTTGCAAACACCATATATTTT

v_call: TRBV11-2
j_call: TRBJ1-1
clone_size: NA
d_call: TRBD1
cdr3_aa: CASNIDRGSTEAFF
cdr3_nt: TGTGCCAGCAACATAGACAGGGGGTCCACTGAAGCTTTCTTT

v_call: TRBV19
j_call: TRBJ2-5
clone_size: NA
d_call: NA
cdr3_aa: CASGRDQETQYF
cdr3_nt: TGTGCCAGTGGGCGGGACCAAGAGACCCAGTACTTC

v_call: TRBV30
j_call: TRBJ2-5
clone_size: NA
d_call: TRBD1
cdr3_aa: CAWIGQGQETQYF
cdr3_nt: TGTGCCTGGATCGGACAGGGGCAAGAGACCCAGTACTTC

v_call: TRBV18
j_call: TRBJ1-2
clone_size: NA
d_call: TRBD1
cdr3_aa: CASSPQTGTGDIYGYTF
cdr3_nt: TGTGCCAGCTCACCCCAAACCGGGACAGGAGACATATATGGCTACACCTTC

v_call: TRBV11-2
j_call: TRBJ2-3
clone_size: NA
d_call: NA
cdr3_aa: CASSLDRGVGVNTQYF
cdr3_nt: TGTGCCAGCAGCTTAGATCGGGGAGTAGGGGTGAATACGCAGTATTTT

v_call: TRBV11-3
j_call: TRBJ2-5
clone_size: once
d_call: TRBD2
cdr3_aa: CASSPRLAGPQETQYF
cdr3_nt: TGTGCCAGCAGCCCAAGACTAGCGGGGCCCCAAGAGACCCAGTACTTC

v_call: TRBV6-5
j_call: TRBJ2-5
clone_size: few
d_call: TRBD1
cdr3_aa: CASGNSGGTQETQYF
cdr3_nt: TGTGCCAGCGGAAACTCAGGGGGTACCCAAGAGACCCAGTACTTC

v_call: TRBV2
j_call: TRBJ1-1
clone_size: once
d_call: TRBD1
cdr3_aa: CASSEDSTGDFGLFDF
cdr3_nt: TGTGCCAGCAGTGAAGATAGTACAGGGGATTTCGGACTATTTGATTTT

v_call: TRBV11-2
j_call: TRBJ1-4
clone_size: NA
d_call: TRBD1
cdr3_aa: CASSLGTGVTEKLFF
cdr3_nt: TGTGCCAGCAGCTTAGGCACAGGGGTGACTGAAAAACTGTTTTTT

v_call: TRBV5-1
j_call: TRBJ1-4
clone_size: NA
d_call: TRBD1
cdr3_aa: CASSLAGTDNEKLFF
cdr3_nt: TGCGCCAGCAGCTTGGCGGGGACAGATAATGAAAAACTGTTTTTT

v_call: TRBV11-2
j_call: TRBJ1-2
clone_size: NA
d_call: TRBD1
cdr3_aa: CASSPQGATYGYTF
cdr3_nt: TGTGCCAGCAGTCCACAGGGGGCCACCTATGGCTACACCTTC

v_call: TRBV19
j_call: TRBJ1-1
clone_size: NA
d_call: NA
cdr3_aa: CASSTDIGTEAFF
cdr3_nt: TGTGCCAGTAGTACGGATATCGGAACTGAAGCTTTCTTT

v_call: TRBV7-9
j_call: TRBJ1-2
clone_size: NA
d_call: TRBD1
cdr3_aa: CASSFVTDRGNYGYTF
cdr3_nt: TGTGCCAGCAGCTTTGTCACGGACAGGGGTAACTATGGCTACACCTTC

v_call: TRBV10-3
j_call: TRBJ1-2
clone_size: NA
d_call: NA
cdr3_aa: CAIRSTADYGYTF
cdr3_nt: TGTGCCATCAGGTCGACAGCTGACTATGGCTACACCTTC

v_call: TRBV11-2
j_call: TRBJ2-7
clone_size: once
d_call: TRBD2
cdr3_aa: CASSPAGDYEQYF
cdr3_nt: TGTGCCAGCAGCCCCGCGGGGGACTACGAGCAGTACTTC

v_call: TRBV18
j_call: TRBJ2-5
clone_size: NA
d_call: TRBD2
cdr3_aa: CASSPLAGSQETQYF
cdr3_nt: TGTGCCAGCTCACCCCTAGCGGGGTCCCAAGAGACCCAGTACTTC

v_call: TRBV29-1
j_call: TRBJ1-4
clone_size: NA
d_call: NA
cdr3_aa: CTVLAQNEKLFF
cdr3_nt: TGCACCGTACTGGCCCAAAATGAAAAACTGTTTTTT

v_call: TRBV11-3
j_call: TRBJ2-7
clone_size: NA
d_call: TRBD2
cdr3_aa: CASSLEGLAGGFYEQYF
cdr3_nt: TGTGCCAGCAGCTTAGAGGGCCTAGCGGGGGGCTTCTACGAGCAGTACTTC

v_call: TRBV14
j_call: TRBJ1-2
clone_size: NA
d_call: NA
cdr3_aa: CASSPTGTHGYTF
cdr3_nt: TGTGCCAGCAGCCCGACGGGAACTCATGGCTACACCTTC

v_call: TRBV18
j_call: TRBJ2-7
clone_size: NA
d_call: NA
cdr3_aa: CASSPRDTVAYEQYF
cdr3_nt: TGTGCCAGCTCACCCCGGGACACTGTAGCGTACGAGCAGTACTTC

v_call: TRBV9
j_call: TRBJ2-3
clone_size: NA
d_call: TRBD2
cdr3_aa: CASSLGRARWTDTQYF
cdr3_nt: TGTGCCAGCAGCCTCGGGAGGGCGAGGTGGACAGATACGCAGTATTTT

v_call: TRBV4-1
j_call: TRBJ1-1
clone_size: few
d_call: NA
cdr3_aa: CASSQALGGFMNTEAFF
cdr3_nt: TGCGCCAGCAGCCAAGCCCTAGGAGGGTTCATGAACACTGAAGCTTTCTTT

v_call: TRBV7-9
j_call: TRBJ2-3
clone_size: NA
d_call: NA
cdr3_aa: CASSLDGTDTQYF
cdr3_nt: TGTGCCAGCAGCTTAGATGGGACAGATACGCAGTATTTT

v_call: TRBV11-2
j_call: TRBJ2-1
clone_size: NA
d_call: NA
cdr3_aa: CASRGADEQFF
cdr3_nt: TGTGCCAGCAGGGGGGCTGATGAGCAGTTCTTC

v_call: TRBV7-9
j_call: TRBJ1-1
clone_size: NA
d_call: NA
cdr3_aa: CASSWFGDTEAFF
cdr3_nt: TGTGCCAGCAGCTGGTTCGGGGACACTGAAGCTTTCTTT

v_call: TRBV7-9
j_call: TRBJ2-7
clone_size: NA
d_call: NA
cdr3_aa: CASSLEWGEQYF
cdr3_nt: TGTGCCAGCAGCTTAGAGTGGGGCGAGCAGTACTTC

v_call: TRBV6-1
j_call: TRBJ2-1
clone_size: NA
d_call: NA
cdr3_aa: CASSEKGGAIRHNEQFF
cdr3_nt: TGTGCCAGCAGTGAAAAGGGGGGGGCGATAAGGCACAATGAGCAGTTCTTC

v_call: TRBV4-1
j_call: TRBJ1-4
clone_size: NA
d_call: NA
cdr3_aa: CASSQDRQATNEKLFF
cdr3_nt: TGCGCCAGCAGCCAGGATAGACAGGCAACTAATGAAAAACTGTTTTTT

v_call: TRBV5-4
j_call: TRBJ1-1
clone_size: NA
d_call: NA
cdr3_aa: CASSLGGEAFF
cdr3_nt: TGTGCCAGCAGCTTGGGTGGAGAAGCTTTCTTT

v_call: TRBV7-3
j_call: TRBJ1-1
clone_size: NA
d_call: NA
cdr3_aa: CASSLRGPDPAFF
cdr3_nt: TGTGCCAGCAGCTTGAGGGGCCCAGACCCGGCTTTCTTT

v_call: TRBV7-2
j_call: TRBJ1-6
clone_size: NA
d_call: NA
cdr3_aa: CASSLRGFNSPLHF
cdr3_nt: TGTGCCAGCAGCTTAAGGGGTTTTAATTCACCCCTCCACTTT